One and the same sample provided the 12 T cell receptor beta chains below, sequenced in a study of blood T cell repertoires in COVID-19. The data were produced by immunoSEQ multiplex PCR, yet TCRdb's version contains in-frame clones alone and is incomplete. This table holds fewer than 75,000 clones, just under 90% found once. Sequenced input: peripheral blood. All receptors derive from a man in his fifties or sixties with acute or convalescent COVID-19.

The J gene is TRBJ1-3, the V gene TRBV29-1; 7 bases align to TRBD1. From germline, CDR1 is SQVTM and CDR2 ANQGSEA. Germline trimming cut 7 bases from V and 2 bases from J; bases unmatched to any gene: 8. CDR3 length: 14 amino acids. The chain's CDR3 is CSATGVRTGNTIYF. CDR3 nucleotide sequence: TGCAGCGCTACAGGGGTTAGGACTGGAAACACCATATATTTT.

This chain joins TRBV7-9 and TRBJ1-4; D is unresolved. The CDR3 covers 14 residues. V was trimmed by 5 bases and J by 6 bases, leaving 13 bases between them. The germline V gene has CDR1 SEHNR and CDR2 FQNEAQ (reference sequence). The DNA for the CDR3 is TGTGCCAGCAGCCTGGGGAGTCAGGATGAAAAACTGTTTTTT. It encodes CASSLGSQDEKLFF.

This chain joins TRBV11-2 and TRBJ1-3, with a tentative D call TRBD1 (6 bases). The CDR3 is 17 amino acids. Trimming cost V 5 bases and J 0 bases, with 17 bases left between them. Germline CDR1 is SGHAT and CDR2 is FQNNGV. CDR3 amino acids: CASSARQARISGNTIYF. The CDR3 bases are TGTGCCAGCAGCGCGCGACAGGCCCGAATCTCTGGAAACACCATATATTTT.

J is TRBJ1-1 and V is TRBV5-1; 7 nucleotides agree with TRBD1. CDR3 size: 14 residues. Germline V CDR1 and CDR2: SGHRS, YFSETQ. Trimming took 0 bases from V and 5 from J; bases not matched to a gene: 4. The CDR3 DNA reads as TGCGCCAGCAGCTTGGGACAGGGATTAACTGAAGCTTTCTTT. This sequence encodes CASSLGQGLTEAFF. Supplemented by reference TRBV5-1 and TRBJ1-1, the full variable domain reads KAGVTQTPRYLIKTRGQQVTLSCSPISGHRSVSWYQQTPGQGLQFLFEYFSETQRNKGNFPGRFSGRQFSNSRSEMNVSTLELGDSALYLCASSLGQGLTEAFFGQGTRLTVV.

The chain links TRBV6-5 to TRBJ1-5, with a possible D match to TRBD1 (5 bases). Germline V gives CDR1 MNHEY, CDR2 SVGAGI. The V end lost 7 bases, the J end lost 3 bases, and 13 bases lay between the germline ends. This CDR3 contains 14 residues. The CDR3 DNA is TGTGCCAGCAACGTTAGGGGACTCAATCAGCCCCAGCATTTT. It specifies CASNVRGLNQPQHF.

The chain links TRBV29-1 to TRBJ2-7; possible D gene TRBD2, 5 bases. The CDR3 runs 13 residues. Germline V lookup: CDR1 SQVTM, CDR2 ANQGSEA. Trimming shortened V by 2 bases and J by 7 bases, and 15 bases separated the two germline ends. Here the CDR3 DNA reads TGCAGCGTTGAAAGAACGCCCACGGGGGAGCAGTACTTC. Amino acids: CSVERTPTGEQYF.

This rearrangement joins TRBV12-3 or TRBV12-4 to TRBJ2-2; a weak D match, TRBD2 (5 bases). There are 11 residues in the CDR3. Trimming pared 7 bases from V and 9 bases from J, leaving 9 bases between. The CDR3 region is CASTLARELFF. CDR3 nucleotides: TGTGCCAGCACCCTAGCCAGGGAGCTGTTTTTT.

The chain uses TRBV7-2 and TRBJ2-1; D call uncertain. CDR3 length equals 14 residues. V shed 0 bases and J shed 7 bases, with 10 bases lying between them. CDR1 and CDR2 from the germline V gene are SGHTA and FQGNSA. The CDR3 region is CASSLAARRNEQFF. The CDR3 DNA reads as TGTGCCAGCAGCTTAGCGGCTAGAAGGAATGAGCAGTTCTTC.

J is TRBJ2-7 and V is TRBV5-1, with D unresolved. CDR1 is SGHRS, CDR2 YFSETQ, per germline. This CDR3 is built from 12 residues. Trimming removed 0 bases from V and 2 bases from J, with 3 bases in between. The CDR3 region is CASSLDTYEQYF. The DNA for the CDR3 is TGCGCCAGCAGCTTGGACACCTACGAGCAGTACTTC.

The rearrangement joins TRBV5-4 to TRBJ1-2, with 9 positions matching TRBD1. The CDR3 extends over 15 amino acids. CDR1 is SGHNT, CDR2 YYREEE, per germline (reference sequence). V shed 4 bases and J 5 bases; nucleotides not matched to a gene: 9. Here the CDR3 DNA reads TGTGCCAGCAGCCCGGGACAGGGTTTCTCGTATGGCTACACCTTC. It is translated as CASSPGQGFSYGYTF.

V and J are TRBV5-8 and TRBJ2-7; 9 bases fit TRBD2. V lost 3 bases to trimming and J lost 2 bases; unmatched junction nucleotides: 3. This CDR3 spans 14 amino acids. The germline CDR1 and CDR2 sequences are SGHTS and YDEGEE. CDR3 sequence: CASSYRGGAYEQYF. The CDR3 DNA reads TGTGCCAGCAGCTACCGCGGGGGGGCCTACGAGCAGTACTTC.

The chain carries TRBV25-1 and TRBJ2-7; D unresolved. CDR1 is MGHDK, CDR2 SYGVNS, per germline. Trimming removed 7 bases at V and 0 bases at J, with 10 bases between. The CDR3 has 13 amino acids. CDR3 loop: CASKSESSYEQYF. The CDR3 nucleotides are TGTGCCAGCAAAAGTGAGAGCTCCTACGAGCAGTACTTC.